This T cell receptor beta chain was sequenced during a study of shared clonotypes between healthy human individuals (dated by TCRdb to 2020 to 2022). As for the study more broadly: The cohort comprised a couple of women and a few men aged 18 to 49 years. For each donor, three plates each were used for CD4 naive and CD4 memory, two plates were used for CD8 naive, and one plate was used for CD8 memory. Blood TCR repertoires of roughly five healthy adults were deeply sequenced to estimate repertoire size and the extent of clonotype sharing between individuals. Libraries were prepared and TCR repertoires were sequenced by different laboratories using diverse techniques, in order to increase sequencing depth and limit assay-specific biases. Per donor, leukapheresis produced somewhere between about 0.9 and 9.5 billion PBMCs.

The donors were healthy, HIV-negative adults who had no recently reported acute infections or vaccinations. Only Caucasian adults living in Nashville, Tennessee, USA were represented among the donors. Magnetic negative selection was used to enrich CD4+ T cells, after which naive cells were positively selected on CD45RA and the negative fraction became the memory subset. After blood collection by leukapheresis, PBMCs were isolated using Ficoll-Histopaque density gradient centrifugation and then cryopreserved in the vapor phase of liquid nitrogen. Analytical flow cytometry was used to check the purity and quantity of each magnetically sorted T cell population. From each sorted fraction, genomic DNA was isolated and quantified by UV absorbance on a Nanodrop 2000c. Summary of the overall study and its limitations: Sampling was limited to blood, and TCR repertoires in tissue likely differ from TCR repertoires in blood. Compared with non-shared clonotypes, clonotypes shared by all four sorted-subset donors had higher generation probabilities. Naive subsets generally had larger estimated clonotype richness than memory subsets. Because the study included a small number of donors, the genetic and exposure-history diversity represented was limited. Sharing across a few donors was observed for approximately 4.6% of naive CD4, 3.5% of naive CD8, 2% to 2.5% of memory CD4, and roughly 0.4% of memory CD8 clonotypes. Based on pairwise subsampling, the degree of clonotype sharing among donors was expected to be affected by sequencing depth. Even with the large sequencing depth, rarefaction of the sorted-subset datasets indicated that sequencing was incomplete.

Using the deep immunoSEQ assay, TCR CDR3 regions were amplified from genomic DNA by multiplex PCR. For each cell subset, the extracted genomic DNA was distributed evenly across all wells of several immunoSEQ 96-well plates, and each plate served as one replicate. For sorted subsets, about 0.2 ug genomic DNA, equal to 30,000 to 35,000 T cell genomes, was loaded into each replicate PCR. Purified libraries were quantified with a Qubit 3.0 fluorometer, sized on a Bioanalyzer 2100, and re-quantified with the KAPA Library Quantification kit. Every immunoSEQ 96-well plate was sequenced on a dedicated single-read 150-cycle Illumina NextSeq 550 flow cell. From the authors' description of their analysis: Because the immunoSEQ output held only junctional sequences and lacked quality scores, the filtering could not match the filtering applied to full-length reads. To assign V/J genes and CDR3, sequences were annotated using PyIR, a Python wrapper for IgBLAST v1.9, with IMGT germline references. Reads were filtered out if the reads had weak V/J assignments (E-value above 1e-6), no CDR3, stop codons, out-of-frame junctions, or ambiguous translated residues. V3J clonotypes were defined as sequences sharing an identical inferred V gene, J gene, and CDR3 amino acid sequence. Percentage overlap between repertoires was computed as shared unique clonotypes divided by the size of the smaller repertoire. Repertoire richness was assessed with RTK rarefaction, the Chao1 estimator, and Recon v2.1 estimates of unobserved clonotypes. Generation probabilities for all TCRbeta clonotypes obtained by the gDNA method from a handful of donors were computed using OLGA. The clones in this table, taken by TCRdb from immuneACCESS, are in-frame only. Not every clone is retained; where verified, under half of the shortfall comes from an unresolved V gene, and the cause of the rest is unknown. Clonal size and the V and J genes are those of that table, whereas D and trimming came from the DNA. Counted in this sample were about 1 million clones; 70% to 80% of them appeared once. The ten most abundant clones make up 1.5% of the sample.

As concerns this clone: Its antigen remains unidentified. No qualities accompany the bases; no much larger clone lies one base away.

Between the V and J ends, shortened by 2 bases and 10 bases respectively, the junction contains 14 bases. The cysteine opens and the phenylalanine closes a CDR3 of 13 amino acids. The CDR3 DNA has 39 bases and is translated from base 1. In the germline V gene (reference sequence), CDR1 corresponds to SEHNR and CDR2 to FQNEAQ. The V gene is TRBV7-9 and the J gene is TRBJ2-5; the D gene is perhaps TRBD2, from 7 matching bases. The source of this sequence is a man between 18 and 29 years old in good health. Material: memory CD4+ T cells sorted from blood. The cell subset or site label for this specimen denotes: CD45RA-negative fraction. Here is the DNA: TGTGCCAGCAGCTTAACTAGCGAGGGGGGCCAGTACTTC. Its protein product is CASSLTSEGGQYF.